A selection of T cell receptor beta chains follows, all from one sample in a study of T-cell memory formation after mild COVID-19. MiXCR, run by TCRdb on the 5' RACE reads, gives a single entry per CDR3 protein. Altogether 220,000 or so distinct CDR3 sequences are present, around 8.8% being singletons, with the ten largest covering 3.5%. The sample was PBMCs or a T cell subset sorted from them (not recorded which). The source of these receptors is a man younger than 35 who had mild COVID-19 (a few samples of this study predate the infection). Cell type and time point are not known. Each CDR3 is given with its conserved first and last residue. The order of the fields is D gene, clone size, V gene, J gene, CDR3 DNA, CDR3 protein. The D gene is left open where the match is weak. The size field is filled for only some rows; it gives once, few, many or a size class.

>.|many|TRBV18|TRBJ2-2
TGTGCCAGCTCACCGATCCGGCGTGAAGGGCTGAACTCCGGGGAGCTGTTTTTT
CASSPIRREGLNSGELFF
>TRBD2|.|TRBV6-5|TRBJ2-3
TGTGCCAGCACCTCCCGGTCGGCGGGGGGCGTCACAGATACGCAGTATTTT
CASTSRSAGGVTDTQYF
>.|few|TRBV5-1|TRBJ2-1
TGCGCCAGCAGCTTGGTCCGGGAATCCTACAATGAGCAGTTCTTC
CASSLVRESYNEQFF
>TRBD2|.|TRBV5-1|TRBJ2-1
TGCGCCAGCAGCCGCGGACTAGCGGACTACAATGAGCAGTTCTTC
CASSRGLADYNEQFF
>TRBD2|.|TRBV29-1|TRBJ2-3
TGCAGCGCCGCCAGACTAGCGGAGCCATCAGATACGCAGTATTTT
CSAARLAEPSDTQYF
>TRBD1|many|TRBV5-1|TRBJ2-3
TGCGCCAGCAGCTTGGAAGGGACAGGGGAGGCAGATACGCAGTATTTT
CASSLEGTGEADTQYF
>.|.|TRBV11-2|TRBJ2-5
TGTGCCAGCAGCTTTGAACGAGAGACCCAGTACTTC
CASSFERETQYF
>.|few|TRBV4-2|TRBJ2-7
TGTGCCAGCAGCCAAGTCCCATCCGGGGGCAAGCAGTACTTC
CASSQVPSGGKQYF
>TRBD2|.|TRBV5-4|TRBJ2-3
TGTGCCAGCAGCTTTAAGCTAGCGGGGGGTAGCACAGATACGCAGTATTTT
CASSFKLAGGSTDTQYF
>.|few|TRBV20-1|TRBJ1-6
TGCAGTGCTATTGGATCACCCCTCCACTTT
CSAIGSPLHF
>.|few|TRBV4-3|TRBJ2-5
TGCGCCAGCAGCCAAGGGGCTCATTATGGGGAACAAGAGACCCAGTACTTC
CASSQGAHYGEQETQYF
>.|.|TRBV18|TRBJ2-5
TGTGCCAGCTCACCTCTAAGGGAATGGGGAGAGACCCAGTACTTC
CASSPLREWGETQYF
>.|few|TRBV7-2|TRBJ1-5
TGTGCCAGCAGCCCCCAAATAAGTCTGTCGACAGTTCAGCCCCAGCATTTT
CASSPQISLSTVQPQHF
>TRBD2|.|TRBV7-9|TRBJ2-1
TGTGCCAGCAGCGCGGTGAGACTAGCCCACTCCGGCTCCTACAATGAGCAGTTCTTC
CASSAVRLAHSGSYNEQFF
>.|.|TRBV14|TRBJ1-2
TGTGCCAGCAGCCAAGGGGTAACATGGTATGGCTACACCTTC
CASSQGVTWYGYTF